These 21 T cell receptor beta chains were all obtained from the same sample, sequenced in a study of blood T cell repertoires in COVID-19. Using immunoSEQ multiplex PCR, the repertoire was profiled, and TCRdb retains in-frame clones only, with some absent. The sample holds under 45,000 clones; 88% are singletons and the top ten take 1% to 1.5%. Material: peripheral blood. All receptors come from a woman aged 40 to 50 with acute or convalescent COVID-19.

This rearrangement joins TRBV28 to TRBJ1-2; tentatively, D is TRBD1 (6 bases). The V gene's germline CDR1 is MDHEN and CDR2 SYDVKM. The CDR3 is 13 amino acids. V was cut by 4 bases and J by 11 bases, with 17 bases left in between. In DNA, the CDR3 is TGTGCCAGCAGTTCTCCAGGGGCCCCACGGTACACCTTC. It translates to CASSSPGAPRYTF.

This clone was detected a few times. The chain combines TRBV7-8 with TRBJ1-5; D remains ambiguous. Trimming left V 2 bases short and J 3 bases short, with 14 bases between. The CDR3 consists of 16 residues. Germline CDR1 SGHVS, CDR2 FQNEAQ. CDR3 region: CASSLLRSQSNQPQHF. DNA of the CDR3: TGTGCCAGCAGCTTATTGAGGAGTCAGTCCAATCAGCCCCAGCATTTT.

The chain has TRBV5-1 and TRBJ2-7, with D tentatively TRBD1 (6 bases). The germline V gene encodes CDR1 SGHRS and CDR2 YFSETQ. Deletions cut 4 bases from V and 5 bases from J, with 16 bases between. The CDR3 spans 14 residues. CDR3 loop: CASSPTGTGNEQYF. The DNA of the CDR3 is TGCGCCAGCAGCCCAACGGGTACAGGGAACGAGCAGTACTTC.

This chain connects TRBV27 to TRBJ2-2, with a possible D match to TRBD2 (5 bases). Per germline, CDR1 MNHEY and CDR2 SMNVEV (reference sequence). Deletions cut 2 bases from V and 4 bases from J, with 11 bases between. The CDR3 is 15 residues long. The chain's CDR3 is CASSLRRETTGELFF. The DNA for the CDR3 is TGTGCCAGCAGTTTACGAAGGGAGACCACCGGGGAGCTGTTTTTT.

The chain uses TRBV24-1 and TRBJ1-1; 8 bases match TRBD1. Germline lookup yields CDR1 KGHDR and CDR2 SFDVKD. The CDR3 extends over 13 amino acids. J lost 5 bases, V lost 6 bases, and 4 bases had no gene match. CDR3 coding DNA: TGTGCCACCAGTCAGGGGGCGACGACTGAAGCTTTCTTT. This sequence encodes CATSQGATTEAFF.

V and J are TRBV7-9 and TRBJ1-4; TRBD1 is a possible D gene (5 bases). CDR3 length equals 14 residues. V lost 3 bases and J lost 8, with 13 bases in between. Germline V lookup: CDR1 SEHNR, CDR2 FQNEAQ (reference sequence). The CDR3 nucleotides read TGTGCCAGCAGCTTGGGAGGGGCAGGGGAAAAACTGTTTTTT. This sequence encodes CASSLGGAGEKLFF.

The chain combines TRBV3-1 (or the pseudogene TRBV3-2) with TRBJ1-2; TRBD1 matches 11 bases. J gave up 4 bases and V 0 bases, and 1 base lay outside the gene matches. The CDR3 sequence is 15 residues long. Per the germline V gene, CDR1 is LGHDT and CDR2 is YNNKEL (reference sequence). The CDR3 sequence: CASSQEGQGGYGYTF. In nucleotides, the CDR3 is TGTGCCAGCAGCCAAGAGGGACAGGGGGGCTATGGCTACACCTTC.

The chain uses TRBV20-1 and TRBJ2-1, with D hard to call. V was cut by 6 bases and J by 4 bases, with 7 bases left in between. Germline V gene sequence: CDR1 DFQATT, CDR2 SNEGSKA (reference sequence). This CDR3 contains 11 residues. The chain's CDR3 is CSASRYNEQFF. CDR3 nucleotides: TGCAGTGCGTCTAGGTACAATGAGCAGTTCTTC.

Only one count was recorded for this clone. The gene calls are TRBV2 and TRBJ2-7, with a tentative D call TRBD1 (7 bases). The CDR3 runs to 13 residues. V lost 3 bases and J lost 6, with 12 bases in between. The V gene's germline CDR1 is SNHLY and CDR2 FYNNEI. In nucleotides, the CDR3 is TGTGCCAGCAGTGAGTCCCAGGGGGGCGAGCAGTACTTC. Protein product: CASSESQGGEQYF.

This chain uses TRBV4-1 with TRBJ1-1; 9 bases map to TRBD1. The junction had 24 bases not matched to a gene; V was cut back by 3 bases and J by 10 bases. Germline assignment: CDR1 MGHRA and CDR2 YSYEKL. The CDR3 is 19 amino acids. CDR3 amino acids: CASSHPPIRDRATRGGAFF. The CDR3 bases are TGCGCCAGCAGCCACCCTCCAATCCGGGACAGGGCTACCCGGGGAGGAGCTTTCTTT.

The CDR3 DNA reads as TGTGCCAGCAGCTTGGCCACCCCTTACAGGCCACCCTACGAGCAGTACTTC. It translates to CASSLATPYRPPYEQYF. This chain uses TRBV5-4 with TRBJ2-7, with a possible D match to TRBD1 (5 bases). Deletions cut 0 bases from V and 2 bases from J, with 18 bases between. This CDR3 is built from 17 residues. Germline CDR1 is SGHNT and CDR2 is YYREEE (reference sequence). Looking up the rest from reference TRBV5-4 and TRBJ2-7 gives the full variable domain: ETGVTQSPTHLIKTRGQQVTLRCSSQSGHNTVSWYQQALGQGPQFIFQYYREEENGRGNFPPRFSGLQFPNYSSELNVNALELDDSALYLCASSLATPYRPPYEQYFGPGTRLTVT.

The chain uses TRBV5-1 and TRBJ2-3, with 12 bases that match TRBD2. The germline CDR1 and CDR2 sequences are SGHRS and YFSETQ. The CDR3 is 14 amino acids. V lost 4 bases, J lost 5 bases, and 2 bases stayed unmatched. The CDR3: CASSASGGGDTQYF. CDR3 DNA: TGCGCCAGCAGCGCTAGCGGGGGGGGAGATACGCAGTATTTT.

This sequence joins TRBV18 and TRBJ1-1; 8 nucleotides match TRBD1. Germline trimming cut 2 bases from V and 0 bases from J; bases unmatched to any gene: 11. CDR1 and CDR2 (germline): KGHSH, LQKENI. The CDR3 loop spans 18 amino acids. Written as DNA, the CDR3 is TGTGCCAGCTCACCAGAGAGACAGGGGTACTCCATGAACACTGAAGCTTTCTTT. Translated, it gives CASSPERQGYSMNTEAFF.

The chain's CDR3 is CASSWGGNTIYF. Written as DNA, the CDR3 is TGTGCCAGCAGCTGGGGCGGAAACACCATATATTTT. The V and J genes are TRBV5-4 and TRBJ1-3, with D possibly TRBD1 on 5 matching bases. Germline CDR1 and CDR2: SGHNT and YYREEE (reference sequence). The V and J ends lost 3 bases and 4 bases respectively, with 5 bases between them. The CDR3 is 12 amino acids.

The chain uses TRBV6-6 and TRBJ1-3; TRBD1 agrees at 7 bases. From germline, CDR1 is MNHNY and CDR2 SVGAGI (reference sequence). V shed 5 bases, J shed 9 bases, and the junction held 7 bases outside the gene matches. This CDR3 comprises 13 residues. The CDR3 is CASSVTGQATIYF. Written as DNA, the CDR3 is TGTGCCAGCAGTGTCACAGGACAGGCCACCATATATTTT.

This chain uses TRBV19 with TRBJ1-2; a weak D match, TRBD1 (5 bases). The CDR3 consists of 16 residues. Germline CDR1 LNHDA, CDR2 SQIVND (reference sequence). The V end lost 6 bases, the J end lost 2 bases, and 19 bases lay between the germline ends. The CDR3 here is CASSTGGYTSNYGYTF. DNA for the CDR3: TGTGCCAGTAGCACGGGGGGGTATACTTCGAACTATGGCTACACCTTC. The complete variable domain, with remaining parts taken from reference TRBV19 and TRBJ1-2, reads DGGITQSPKYLFRKEGQNVTLSCEQNLNHDAMYWYRQDPGQGLRLIYYSQIVNDFQKGDIAEGYSVSREKKESFPLTVTSAQKNPTAFYLCASSTGGYTSNYGYTFGSGTRLTVV.

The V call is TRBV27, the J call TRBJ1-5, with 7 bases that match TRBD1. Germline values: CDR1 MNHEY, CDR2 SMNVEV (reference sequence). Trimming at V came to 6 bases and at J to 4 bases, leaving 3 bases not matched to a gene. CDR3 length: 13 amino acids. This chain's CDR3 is CASRLTGNQPQHF. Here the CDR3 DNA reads TGTGCCAGCAGACTGACAGGGAATCAGCCCCAGCATTTT.

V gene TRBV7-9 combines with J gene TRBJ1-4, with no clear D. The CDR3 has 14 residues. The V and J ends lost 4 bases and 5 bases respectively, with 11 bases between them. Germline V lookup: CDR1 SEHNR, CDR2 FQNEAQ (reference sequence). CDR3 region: CASSSRRENEKLFF. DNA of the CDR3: TGTGCCAGCAGCTCTCGACGGGAAAATGAAAAACTGTTTTTT.

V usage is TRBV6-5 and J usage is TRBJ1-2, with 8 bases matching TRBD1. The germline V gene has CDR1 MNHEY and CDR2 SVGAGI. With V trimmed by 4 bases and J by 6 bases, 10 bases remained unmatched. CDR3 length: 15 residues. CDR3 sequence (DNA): TGTGCCAGCAGTTTTGGGGGACAGGTCTTAGATGGCTACACCTTC. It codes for CASSFGGQVLDGYTF.

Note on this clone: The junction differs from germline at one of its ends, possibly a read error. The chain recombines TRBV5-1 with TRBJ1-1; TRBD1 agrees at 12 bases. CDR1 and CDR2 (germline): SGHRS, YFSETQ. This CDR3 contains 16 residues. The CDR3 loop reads CASSLAGTGGGTEAFF. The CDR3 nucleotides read TGCGCCAGCAGCTTGGCGGGGACAGGGGGCGGCACTGAAGCTTTTTTT.

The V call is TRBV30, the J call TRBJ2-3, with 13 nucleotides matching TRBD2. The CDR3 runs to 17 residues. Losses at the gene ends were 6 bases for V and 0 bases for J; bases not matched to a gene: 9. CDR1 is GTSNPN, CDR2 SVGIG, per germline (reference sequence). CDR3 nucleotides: TGTGCCTGCCCCTACGGGACTAGCGGGGCGAGCACAGATACGCAGTATTTT. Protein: CACPYGTSGASTDTQYF.